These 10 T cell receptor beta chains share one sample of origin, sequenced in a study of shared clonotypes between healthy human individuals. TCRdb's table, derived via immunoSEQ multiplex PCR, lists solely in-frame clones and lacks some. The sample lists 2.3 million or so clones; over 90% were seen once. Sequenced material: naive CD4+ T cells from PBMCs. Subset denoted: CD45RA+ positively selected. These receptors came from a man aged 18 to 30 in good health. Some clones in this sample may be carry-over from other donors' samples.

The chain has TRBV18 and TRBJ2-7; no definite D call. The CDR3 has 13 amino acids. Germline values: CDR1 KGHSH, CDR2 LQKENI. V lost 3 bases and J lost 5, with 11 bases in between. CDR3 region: CASSPGRSHEQYF. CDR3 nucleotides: TGTGCCAGCTCACCGGGAAGGTCCCACGAGCAGTACTTC.

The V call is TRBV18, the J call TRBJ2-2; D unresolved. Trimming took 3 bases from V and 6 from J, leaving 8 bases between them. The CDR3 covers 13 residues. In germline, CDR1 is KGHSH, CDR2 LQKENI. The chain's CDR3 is CASSPGNAGELFF. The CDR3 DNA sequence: TGTGCCAGCTCACCGGGGAATGCCGGGGAGCTGTTTTTT.

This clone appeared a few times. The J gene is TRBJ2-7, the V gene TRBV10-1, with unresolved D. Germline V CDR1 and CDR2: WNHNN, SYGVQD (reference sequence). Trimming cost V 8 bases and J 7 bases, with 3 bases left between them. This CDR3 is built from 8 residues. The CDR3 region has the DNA TGCGCCAGCGGGGAGCAGTACTTC. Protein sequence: CASGEQYF.

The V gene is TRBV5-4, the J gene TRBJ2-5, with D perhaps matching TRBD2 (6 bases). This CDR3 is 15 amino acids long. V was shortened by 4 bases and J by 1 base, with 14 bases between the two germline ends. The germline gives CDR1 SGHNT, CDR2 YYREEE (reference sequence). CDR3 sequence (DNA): TGTGCCAGCAGCACGACCCTCGGGGGCCAAGAGACCCAGTACTTC. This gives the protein CASSTTLGGQETQYF.

The CDR3 reads CASSQELQAASWGSEQFF. DNA of the CDR3: TGTGCCAGCAGCCAAGAATTGCAGGCGGCTAGCTGGGGTTCTGAGCAGTTCTTC. V and J are TRBV4-2 and TRBJ2-1; a weak D match, TRBD2 (5 bases). The CDR3 is 18 residues long. Trimming shortened V by 0 bases and J by 9 bases, and 24 bases separated the two germline ends. Germline assignment: CDR1 LGHNA and CDR2 YNFKEQ.

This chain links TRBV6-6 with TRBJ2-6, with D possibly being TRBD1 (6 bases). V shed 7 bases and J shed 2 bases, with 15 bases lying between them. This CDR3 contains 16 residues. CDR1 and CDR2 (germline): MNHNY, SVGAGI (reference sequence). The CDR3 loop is CASIIQGLPGANVLTF. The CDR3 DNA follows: TGTGCCAGCATTATACAGGGTTTGCCTGGGGCCAACGTCCTGACTTTC.

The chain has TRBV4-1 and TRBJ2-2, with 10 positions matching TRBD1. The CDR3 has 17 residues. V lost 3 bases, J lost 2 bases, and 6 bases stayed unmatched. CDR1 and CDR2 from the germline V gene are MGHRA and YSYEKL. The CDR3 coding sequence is TGCGCCAGCAGCCAGCGATGGGACAGGGGAAACACCGGGGAGCTGTTTTTT. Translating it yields CASSQRWDRGNTGELFF.

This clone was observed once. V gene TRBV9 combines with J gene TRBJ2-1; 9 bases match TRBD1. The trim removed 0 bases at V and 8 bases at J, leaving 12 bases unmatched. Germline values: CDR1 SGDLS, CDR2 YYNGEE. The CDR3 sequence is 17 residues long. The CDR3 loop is CASSVVAGTGYAYEQFF. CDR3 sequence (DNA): TGTGCCAGCAGCGTAGTGGCGGGGACAGGGTATGCGTATGAGCAGTTCTTC.

As DNA, the CDR3 is TGCGCCAGCAGGACTAGGTTGGCCGGGGAGCTGTTTTTT. Protein product: CASRTRLAGELFF. V usage is TRBV5-1 and J usage is TRBJ2-2; D is possibly TRBD2 (6 bases). This CDR3 is built from 13 residues. Germline V gene data show CDR1 as SGHRS and CDR2 as YFSETQ. Between the trimmed V and J ends, which lost 5 bases and 6 bases, there was a span of 11 bases.

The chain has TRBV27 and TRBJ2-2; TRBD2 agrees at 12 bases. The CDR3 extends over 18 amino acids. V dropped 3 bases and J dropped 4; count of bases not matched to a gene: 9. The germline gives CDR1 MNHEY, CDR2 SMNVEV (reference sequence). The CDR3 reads CASSFGLAGGRGTGELFF. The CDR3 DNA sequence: TGTGCCAGCAGTTTCGGCCTAGCGGGAGGGAGGGGCACCGGGGAGCTGTTTTTT.